This T cell receptor (beta chain) came from a study of blood T cell repertoires in COVID-19. The germline V and J ends were trimmed by 2 bases and 7 bases, with 15 bases remaining between them. Germline V CDR1 and CDR2: MNHNY, SVGAGI (reference sequence). This CDR3 contains 15 residues. Some clones are missing from TCRdb's copy, which holds only in-frame ones; the method was immunoSEQ multiplex PCR. In the table there are roughly 81,000 clones, about nine tenths of which are singletons. V gene TRBV6-6 combines with J gene TRBJ1-3, with D maybe TRBD1 (6 bases). This sequence originates from a man between 65 and 85 years old with active or convalescent COVID-19. The sample was peripheral blood. The CDR3 DNA follows: TGTGCCAGCAGTTACGGCAGGGGATTAACGAACACCATATATTTT. It is translated as CASSYGRGLTNTIYF.